The 18 T cell receptor beta chains reported below all come from one sample, sequenced in a study of early T cells in non-severe SARS-CoV-2 infection. MiXCR was run by TCRdb on the 5' RACE reads, yielding one entry per CDR3 protein. The sample consists of about 61,000 distinct CDR3 sequences, around 12% of them appearing once. Source: whole blood, taken at baseline. The receptor source for this set is an adult who was a healthcare worker with PCR-confirmed SARS-CoV-2 infection or an uninfected control (not recorded which). The donor label of this sample is uncertain.

This clonotype appeared a few times. The chain joins TRBV19 to TRBJ1-2, with 9 bases aligning to TRBD1. With V trimmed by 7 bases and J by 7 bases, 10 bases remained unmatched. The CDR3 totals 14 residues. CDR1 is LNHDA, CDR2 SQIVND, per germline (reference sequence). CDR3: CASIDVPGQGGYTF. Written as DNA, the CDR3 is TGTGCCAGTATCGACGTCCCGGGACAGGGTGGCTACACCTTC. The full variable domain, rest sourced from reference TRBV19 and TRBJ1-2, is DGGITQSPKYLFRKEGQNVTLSCEQNLNHDAMYWYRQDPGQGLRLIYYSQIVNDFQKGDIAEGYSVSREKKESFPLTVTSAQKNPTAFYLCASIDVPGQGGYTFGSGTRLTVV.

V usage is TRBV28 and J usage is TRBJ1-6; 9 nucleotides agree with TRBD1. Germline lookup yields CDR1 MDHEN and CDR2 SYDVKM. V trimming: 1 base; J trimming: 7 bases; junction bases outside the gene matches: 11. This CDR3 region has 18 residues. CDR3 nucleotides: TGTGCCAGCAGTTTATACTCCCCACGGACAGGGGACAATTCACCCCTCCACTTT. It encodes CASSLYSPRTGDNSPLHF.

This clonotype was observed a few times. The V gene is TRBV11-2, the J gene TRBJ1-1; 8 bases align to TRBD1. J was trimmed by 1 base and V by 5 bases; bases with no gene match: 9. The CDR3 is 16 residues long. From germline, CDR1 is SGHAT and CDR2 FQNNGV. Written as DNA, the CDR3 is TGTGCCAGCAGCCACGGGGCAGGGGGCCGGAACACTGAAGCTTTCTTT. Translating gives CASSHGAGGRNTEAFF.

The chain joins TRBV12-3 or TRBV12-4 to TRBJ2-5; D unclear. V was pared by 8 bases and J by 4 bases, with 14 bases between. The CDR3 has 13 residues. CDR3 protein: CASVPSVGETQYF. The CDR3 region has the DNA TGTGCCAGCGTACCCTCAGTAGGAGAGACCCAGTACTTC.

This clonotype was recorded a few times. J is TRBJ1-3 and V is TRBV4-1; 8 bases agree with TRBD1. CDR1 MGHRA and CDR2 YSYEKL come from the germline V gene. V shed 2 bases and J 4 bases; nucleotides not matched to a gene: 4. The CDR3 is made up of 15 amino acids. CDR3 amino acids: CASSQPRGLGNTIYF. Written as DNA, the CDR3 is TGCGCCAGCAGCCAACCCAGGGGGCTCGGAAACACCATATATTTT.

This clonotype came up many times. The chain has TRBV6-1 and TRBJ2-5; TRBD2 matches 12 bases. In germline, CDR1 is MNHNS, CDR2 SASEGT. Losses at the gene ends were 4 bases for V and 3 bases for J; bases not matched to a gene: 9. The CDR3 sequence is 17 residues long. The CDR3 here is CASSGWTSGDPEETQYF. CDR3 nucleotide sequence: TGTGCCAGCAGTGGTTGGACTAGCGGGGACCCAGAAGAGACCCAGTACTTC.

This clonotype turned up a few times. The chain uses TRBV18 and TRBJ2-1; unclear D gene. Germline CDR1 is KGHSH and CDR2 is LQKENI. The CDR3 has 12 residues. Trimming took off 3 bases at V and 2 bases at J, with 2 bases between the two ends. The chain's CDR3 is CASSPTYNEQFF. CDR3 DNA: TGTGCCAGCTCACCCACCTACAATGAGCAGTTCTTC.

This clonotype has ten or more counts. The chain recombines TRBV5-5 with TRBJ1-3; 8 nucleotides align to TRBD1. The CDR3 runs to 16 residues. Germline V gene sequence: CDR1 SGHKS, CDR2 YYEKEE (reference sequence). The V gene end was trimmed by 2 bases and the J gene end by 0 bases; junction bases not matched to a gene: 4. CDR3 region: CASSLRQGLSGNTIYF. DNA of the CDR3: TGTGCCAGCAGCTTACGACAGGGGCTCTCTGGAAACACCATATATTTT.

This clonotype has only a few counts. The chain recombines TRBV19 with TRBJ1-2; D may be TRBD1 (5 bases). CDR1 is LNHDA, CDR2 SQIVND, per germline (reference sequence). Trimming took off 0 bases at V and 14 bases at J, with 19 bases between the two ends. This CDR3 comprises 14 residues. The CDR3 is CASSIDPGRRTPTF. As DNA, the CDR3 is TGTGCCAGTAGTATAGACCCGGGACGGAGGACCCCAACCTTC.

This clonotype was detected many times. The genes are TRBV20-1 and TRBJ1-5; tentative D call: TRBD1 (6 bases). This CDR3 contains 14 residues. CDR1 and CDR2 from the germline V gene are DFQATT and SNEGSKA (reference sequence). Trimming took 0 bases from V and 2 from J, leaving 8 bases between them. The CDR3 nucleotides read TGCAGTGCTAGAGACAGGGGTGGCAATCAGCCCCAGCATTTT. It yields the protein CSARDRGGNQPQHF.

The chain uses TRBV3-1 and TRBJ1-6, with TRBD1 matching 9 bases. This CDR3 contains 13 residues. CDR1 and CDR2 (germline): LGHDT, YNNKEL (reference sequence). Trimming took 8 bases from V and 9 from J; bases not matched to a gene: 5. The CDR3 coding sequence is TGTGCCAGCCGGGACAGGGCAGCTTCACCCCTCCACTTT. This encodes CASRDRAASPLHF.

This clonotype was seen only a few times. The rearrangement links TRBV6-5 to TRBJ1-1, with D unclear. The germline V and J ends were trimmed by 0 bases and 1 base, with 9 bases remaining between them. The CDR3 consists of 15 residues. Germline V CDR1 and CDR2: MNHEY, SVGAGI. The CDR3 nucleotides are TGTGCCAGCAGTTACTCTTTTTCCGGGAACACTGAAGCTTTCTTT. This codes for CASSYSFSGNTEAFF.

The gene calls are TRBV5-8 and TRBJ2-3; 8 nucleotides agree with TRBD2. V shed 0 bases, J shed 2 bases, and the junction held 8 bases outside the gene matches. Germline CDR1 reads SGHTS; CDR2 reads YDEGEE. This CDR3 has 17 amino acids. The CDR3 DNA is TGTGCCAGCAGCTTGGCTCGGCTAGCGGGCACCACAGATACGCAGTATTTT. Translated: CASSLARLAGTTDTQYF.

This clonotype has at least ten counts. The gene calls are TRBV7-9 and TRBJ2-3, with no clear D. Trimming pared 3 bases from V and 6 bases from J, leaving 13 bases between. There are 14 residues in the CDR3. Germline V gives CDR1 SEHNR, CDR2 FQNEAQ (reference sequence). CDR3 region: CASSFGGLADTQYF. Here the CDR3 DNA reads TGTGCCAGCAGCTTCGGCGGATTGGCGGATACGCAGTATTTT.

This rearrangement joins TRBV24-1 to TRBJ2-3, with 10 bases aligning to TRBD1. After removal of 1 base from V and 10 bases from J, the junction contained 1 base not matched to a gene. Germline loops: CDR1 KGHDR, CDR2 SFDVKD. The CDR3 consists of 13 residues. The CDR3 DNA reads as TGTGCCACCAGTGATTTTGGACAGGGGGCGCAGTATTTT. As protein: CATSDFGQGAQYF.

This clonotype was observed at least ten times. The chain carries TRBV27 and TRBJ1-5, with D possibly being TRBD1 (6 bases). The V gene lost 6 bases and the J gene lost 5 bases, with 17 bases spanning the gap. This CDR3 has 15 amino acids. The germline V gene encodes CDR1 MNHEY and CDR2 SMNVEV (reference sequence). The CDR3 region is CASSQTRDKDQPQHF. DNA of the CDR3: TGTGCCAGCAGCCAGACCCGGGACAAAGATCAGCCCCAGCATTTT.

This clonotype has ten or more counts. This sequence joins TRBV6-1 and TRBJ1-6, with 8 bases matching TRBD1. The length of the CDR3 is 13 residues. The V and J ends lost 8 bases and 7 bases, in that order; junction bases with no gene match: 4. Germline CDR1 reads MNHNS; CDR2 reads SASEGT. CDR3 sequence (DNA): TGTGCCAGCTTCGACAGGGGCAATTCACCCCTCCACTTT. It encodes CASFDRGNSPLHF.

The chain's CDR3 is CASTRGSNTGELFF. The CDR3 DNA reads as TGTGCCAGCACCCGGGGCTCGAACACCGGGGAGCTGTTTTTT. The chain has TRBV25-1 and TRBJ2-2; D may correspond to TRBD1 or TRBD2 (5 bases each). Trimming removed 7 bases from V and 0 bases from J, with 9 bases in between. This CDR3 spans 14 amino acids. Germline loops: CDR1 MGHDK, CDR2 SYGVNS.